Reported below is one TCR beta chain. What it binds is unknown. Primers: 60 Vbeta forward and 13 Jbeta reverse. Libraries were prepared by immunoSEQ multiplex PCR; TCRdb keeps only in-frame clonotypes and omits some of them. The repertoire consists of over 110,000 clones, with 65% to 80% occurring once and the leading ten covering approximately 8.3%. This record belongs to a study of cytomegalovirus exposure and HLA in healthy donors. Notes on the study in general: With later analysis, a missense DCLRE1C variant became linked to TCR beta V- and J-gene trimming.

Between the trimmed V and J ends, which lost 6 bases and 0 bases, there was a span of 9 bases. Germline V gene sequence: CDR1 MNHNS, CDR2 SASEGT. CDR3 size: 14 residues. The J gene is TRBJ1-5, the V gene TRBV6-1; D call uncertain. The receptor's source is a woman in her fifties or sixties in good health and CMV-seropositive. What was sequenced was PBMCs. For the CDR3, the DNA is TGTGCCAGCAGGGAGGGCCTTAGCAATCAGCCCCAGCATTTT. This sequence encodes CASREGLSNQPQHF.